This paragraph reports one T cell receptor beta chain. Its antigen remains undetermined. It has no much larger one-base neighbor in the sample; base qualities were not kept. Based on the germline V gene, the CDR1 and CDR2 sequences are MGHDK and SYGVNS. V drops 6 bases and J drops 0 bases, leaving 18 bases in between. The cysteine opens and the phenylalanine closes a CDR3 of 18 amino acids. Of the read, only the CDR3 DNA is kept; its 54 bases are in frame from base 1. This sample was included in a study of OX40 agonist ivuxolimab in advanced cancers. Looking at the study overall: Ivuxolimab was a fully human IgG2 agonistic monoclonal antibody targeting the costimulatory receptor OX40 (CD134). The purpose of peripheral TCRbeta sequencing was to test whether ivuxolimab changed TCR sequence diversity and led to clonal T-cell expansion. The paper reports the monotherapy dose-escalation portion (N of about 50 patients) of the phase I ivuxolimab trial. Of the roughly 54 patients in dose escalation, approximately 20 had hepatocellular carcinoma, some 15 had melanoma, 9 had renal cell carcinoma and 9 had head and neck cancer. Intravenous ivuxolimab was administered to patients every 2 weeks at six dose levels: 0.01, 0.1, 0.3, 1.5, 3 and 10 mg/kg. Partial responses were achieved by three dose-escalation patients, of whom one had hepatocellular carcinoma and two had cutaneous melanoma. Patients were allowed to have had prior anti-PD-1, anti-PD-L1 or anti-CTLA-4 therapy, and approximately 43% of the dose-escalation patients had previously received checkpoint inhibitors. In the dose-escalation cohort, 70% to 85% of patients were male, and the mean age was 60 years with a range of about 20 to 80.

The trial excluded patients who had a history of autoimmune disease or were on systemic immunosuppression. In every dose cohort, peripheral blood was drawn for TCR sequencing at baseline, cycle 4 day 1, and cycle 7 day 1. The samples were taken from a phase I, first-in-human, multicenter, open-label dose-escalation trial of ivuxolimab. Adults with locally advanced or metastatic head and neck squamous cell, hepatocellular, melanoma or renal cell carcinoma were enrolled in the trial. Before TCR sequencing, CD4+ T cells and CD8+ T cells were sorted from peripheral blood as separate populations. For sequencing of the TCRbeta CDR3 region, genomic DNA was extracted from the sorted cells. The immunoSEQ Assay was used for sequencing of TCRbeta CDR3 regions. TCRdb took over this immuneACCESS table, retaining in-frame rearrangements with V and J assigned. Such tables are incomplete; in checked studies, under half of the missing clones stem from an unresolved V gene, and the remainder is unexplained. In all, the sample holds tens of thousands of clones, and approximately 86% of those were seen once. Of the sample, around 28% is held by the ten largest clones.

Results the study describes overall, beyond this receptor: After ivuxolimab, CD8+ T cells had more expanded clones than CD4+ T cells on average. Which antigens the clonally expanded peripheral T cells were specific for was not determined. At doses of 0.1 to 3.0 mg/kg, clonal expansion of both CD4+ and CD8+ T cells in blood was seen between baseline and week 6. Low levels of normalized T-cell clonal expansion were also shown by some nonresponding patients. In the 0.1-3.0 mg/kg groups, partial responders were among the patients with the lowest normalized peripheral clonal expansion, particularly in CD8+ T cells.

This receptor chain uses TRBV25-1 and TRBJ1-6; the D gene is not confidently resolved. The sample consisted of CD4+ or CD8+ T cells sorted from blood, taken in a trial of the OX40 agonist ivuxolimab. The clonotype was recovered from an adult with an advanced solid tumor such as melanoma, head and neck, liver or kidney cancer. The nucleotide sequence reads TGTGCCAGCAGCTTCTCCGGTGGTCTTACCTCCTATAATTCACCCCTCCACTTT. This yields the protein CASSFSGGLTSYNSPLHF.